This TCR beta chain came from a study of blood T cell repertoires in COVID-19. Allocation to cohorts depended on clinical history reported by the participants. The CDR3 contains 14 residues. Germline-derived CDR1 and CDR2 are SGHRS and YFSETQ. The V gene end was trimmed by 3 bases and the J gene end by 8 bases; junction bases not matched to a gene: 5. Sequenced by immunoSEQ multiplex PCR; TCRdb stores in-frame clones only, minus some. Here the sample spans 280,000 or so clones, under 90% being singletons. The clonotype originates from a woman aged 50 to 65 who had been exposed to COVID-19. Sequencing was done on a sample of PBMCs or T cells enriched from blood (not recorded which). The chain carries TRBV5-1 and TRBJ2-4; TRBD1 matches at 10 bases. CDR3 sequence reads: CASSSSGTGDIQYF. The CDR3 nucleotides read TGCGCCAGCAGCTCCTCCGGGACAGGGGACATTCAGTACTTC.